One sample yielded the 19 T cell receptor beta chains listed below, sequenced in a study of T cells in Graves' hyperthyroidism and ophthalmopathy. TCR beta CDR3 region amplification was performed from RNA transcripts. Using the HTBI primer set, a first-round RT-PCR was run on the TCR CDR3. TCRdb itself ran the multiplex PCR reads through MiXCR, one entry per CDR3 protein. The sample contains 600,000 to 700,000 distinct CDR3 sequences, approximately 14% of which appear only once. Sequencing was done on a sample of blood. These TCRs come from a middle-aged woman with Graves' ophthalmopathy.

CDR3 coding DNA: TGTGCCAGCAGCCAAGATTTGGGCGACAACTACGAGCAGTACTTC. As protein: CASSQDLGDNYEQYF. This chain links TRBV3-1 with TRBJ2-7; D unclear. This CDR3 has 15 amino acids. V dropped 0 bases and J dropped 3 bases, with 12 bases sitting between them. Germline V gives CDR1 LGHDT, CDR2 YNNKEL (reference sequence).

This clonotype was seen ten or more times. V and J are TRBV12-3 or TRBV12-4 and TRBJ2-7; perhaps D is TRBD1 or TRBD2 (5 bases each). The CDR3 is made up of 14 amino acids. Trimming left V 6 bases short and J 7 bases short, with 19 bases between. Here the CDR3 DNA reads TGTGCCAGCAGCCGATCCGGGACCGTCAGGGAGCAGTACTTC. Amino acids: CASSRSGTVREQYF.

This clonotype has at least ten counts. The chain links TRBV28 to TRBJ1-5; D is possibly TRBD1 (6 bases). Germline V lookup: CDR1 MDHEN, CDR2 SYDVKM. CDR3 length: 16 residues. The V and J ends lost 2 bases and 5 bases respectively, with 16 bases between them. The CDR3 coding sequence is TGTGCCAGCAGTTTAACGCCAGGGGTGGGAGATCAGCCCCAGCATTTT. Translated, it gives CASSLTPGVGDQPQHF.

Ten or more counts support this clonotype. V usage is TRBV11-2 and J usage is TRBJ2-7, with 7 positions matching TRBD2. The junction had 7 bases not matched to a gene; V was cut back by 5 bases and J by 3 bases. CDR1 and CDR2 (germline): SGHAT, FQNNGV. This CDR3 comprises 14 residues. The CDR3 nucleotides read TGTGCCAGCAGCGGGAGGGGACGGCTCTACGAGCAGTACTTC. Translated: CASSGRGRLYEQYF.

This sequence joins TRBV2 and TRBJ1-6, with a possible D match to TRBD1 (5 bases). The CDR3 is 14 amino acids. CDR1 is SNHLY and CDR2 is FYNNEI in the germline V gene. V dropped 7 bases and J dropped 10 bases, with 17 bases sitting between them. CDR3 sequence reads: CASTRGVGESPLHF. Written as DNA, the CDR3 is TGTGCCAGCACCCGGGGGGTAGGAGAATCACCCCTCCACTTT.

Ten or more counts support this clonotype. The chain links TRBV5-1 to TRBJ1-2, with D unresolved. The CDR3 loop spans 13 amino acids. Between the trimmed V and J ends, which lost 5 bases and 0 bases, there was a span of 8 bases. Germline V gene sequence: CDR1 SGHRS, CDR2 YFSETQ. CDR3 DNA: TGCGCCAGCAGAACAGATTCTAACTATGGCTACACCTTC. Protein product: CASRTDSNYGYTF. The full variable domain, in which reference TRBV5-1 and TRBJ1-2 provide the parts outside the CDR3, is KAGVTQTPRYLIKTRGQQVTLSCSPISGHRSVSWYQQTPGQGLQFLFEYFSETQRNKGNFPGRFSGRQFSNSRSEMNVSTLELGDSALYLCASRTDSNYGYTFGSGTRLTVV.

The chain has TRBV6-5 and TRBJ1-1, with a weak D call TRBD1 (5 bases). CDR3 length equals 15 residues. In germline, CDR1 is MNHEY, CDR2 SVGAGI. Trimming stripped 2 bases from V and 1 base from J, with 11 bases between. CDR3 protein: CASSYRGLPNTEAFF. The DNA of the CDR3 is TGTGCCAGCAGTTACAGGGGACTCCCGAACACTGAAGCTTTCTTT.

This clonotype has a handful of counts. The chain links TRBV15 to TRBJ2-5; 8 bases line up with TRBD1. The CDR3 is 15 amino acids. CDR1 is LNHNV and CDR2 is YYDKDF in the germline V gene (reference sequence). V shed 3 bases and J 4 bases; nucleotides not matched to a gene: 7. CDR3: CATSRTGAQGETQYF. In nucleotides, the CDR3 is TGTGCCACCAGCAGGACAGGGGCCCAAGGAGAGACCCAGTACTTC.

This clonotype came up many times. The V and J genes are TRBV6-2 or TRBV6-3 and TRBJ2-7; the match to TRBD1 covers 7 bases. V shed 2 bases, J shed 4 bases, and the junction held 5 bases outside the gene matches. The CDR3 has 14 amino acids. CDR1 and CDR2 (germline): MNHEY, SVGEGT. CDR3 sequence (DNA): TGTGCCAGCAGTTACCGTCAGGGGGTGTACGAGCAGTACTTC. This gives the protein CASSYRQGVYEQYF.

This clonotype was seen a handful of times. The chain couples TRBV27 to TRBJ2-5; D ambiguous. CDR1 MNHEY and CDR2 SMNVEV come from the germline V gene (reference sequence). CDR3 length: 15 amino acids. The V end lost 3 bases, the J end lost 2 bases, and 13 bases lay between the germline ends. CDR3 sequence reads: CASSFKWLSQETQYF. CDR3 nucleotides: TGTGCCAGCAGTTTCAAGTGGCTTTCGCAAGAGACCCAGTACTTC.

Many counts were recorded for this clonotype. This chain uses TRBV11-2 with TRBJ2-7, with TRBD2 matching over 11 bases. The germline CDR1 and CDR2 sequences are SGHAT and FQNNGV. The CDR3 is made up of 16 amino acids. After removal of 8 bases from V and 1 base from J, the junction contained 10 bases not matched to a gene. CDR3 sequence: CASSGPGTSGSYEQYF. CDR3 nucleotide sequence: TGTGCCAGCTCCGGCCCCGGGACTAGCGGTTCCTACGAGCAGTACTTC.

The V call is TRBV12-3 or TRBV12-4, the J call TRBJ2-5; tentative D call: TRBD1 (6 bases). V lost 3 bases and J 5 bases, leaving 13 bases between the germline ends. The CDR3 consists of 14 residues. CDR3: CASSFIGQGETQYF. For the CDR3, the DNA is TGTGCCAGCAGTTTCATTGGTCAGGGGGAGACCCAGTACTTC.

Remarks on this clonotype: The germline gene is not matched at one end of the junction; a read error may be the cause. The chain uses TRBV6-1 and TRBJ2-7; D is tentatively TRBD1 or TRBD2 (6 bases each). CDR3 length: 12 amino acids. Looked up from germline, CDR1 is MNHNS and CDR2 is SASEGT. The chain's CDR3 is CASRTGGYEQHF. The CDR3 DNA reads TGTGCCAGCAGGACCGGGGGCTACGAGCAGCACTTC.

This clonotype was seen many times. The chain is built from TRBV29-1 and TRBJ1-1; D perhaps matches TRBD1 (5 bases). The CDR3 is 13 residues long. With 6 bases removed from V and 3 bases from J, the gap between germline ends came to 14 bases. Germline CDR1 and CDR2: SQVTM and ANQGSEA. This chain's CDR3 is CSVGAGGYTEAFF. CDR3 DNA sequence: TGCAGCGTCGGGGCCGGGGGGTACACTGAAGCTTTCTTT.

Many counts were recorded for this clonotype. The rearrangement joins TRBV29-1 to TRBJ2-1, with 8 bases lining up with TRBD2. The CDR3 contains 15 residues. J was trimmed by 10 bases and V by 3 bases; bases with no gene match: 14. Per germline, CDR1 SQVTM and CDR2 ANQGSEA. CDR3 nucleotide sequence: TGCAGCGTTGAGGATACGTTCGGGAGGGCCGGGGAGCAGTTCTTC. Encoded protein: CSVEDTFGRAGEQFF.

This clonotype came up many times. Written as DNA, the CDR3 is TGCGCCAGCAGCATCCCAGGGGGCAACTATGGCTACACCTTC. This gives the protein CASSIPGGNYGYTF. The chain carries TRBV5-1 and TRBJ1-2, with 8 bases fitting TRBD1. The germline CDR1 and CDR2 sequences are SGHRS and YFSETQ. The CDR3 totals 14 residues. The ends lost 4 bases at V and 2 bases at J; junction bases unmatched: 4. The variable domain in full, with the rest retrieved from reference TRBV5-1 and TRBJ1-2, is KAGVTQTPRYLIKTRGQQVTLSCSPISGHRSVSWYQQTPGQGLQFLFEYFSETQRNKGNFPGRFSGRQFSNSRSEMNVSTLELGDSALYLCASSIPGGNYGYTFGSGTRLTVV.

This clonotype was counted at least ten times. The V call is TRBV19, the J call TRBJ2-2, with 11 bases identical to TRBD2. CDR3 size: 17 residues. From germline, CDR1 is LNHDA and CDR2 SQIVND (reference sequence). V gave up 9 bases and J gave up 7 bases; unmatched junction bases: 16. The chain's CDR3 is CASAGTSGPRGGGELFF. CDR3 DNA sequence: TGTGCCAGCGCCGGGACTAGCGGTCCCAGGGGAGGCGGGGAGCTGTTTTTT.

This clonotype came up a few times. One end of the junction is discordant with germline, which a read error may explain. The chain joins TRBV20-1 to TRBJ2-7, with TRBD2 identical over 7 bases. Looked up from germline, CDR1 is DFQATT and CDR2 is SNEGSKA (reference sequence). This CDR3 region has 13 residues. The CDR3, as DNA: TGCAGTGCTAGCCAGGGACTAAACTACGAGCGGTACTTC. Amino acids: CSASQGLNYERYF.

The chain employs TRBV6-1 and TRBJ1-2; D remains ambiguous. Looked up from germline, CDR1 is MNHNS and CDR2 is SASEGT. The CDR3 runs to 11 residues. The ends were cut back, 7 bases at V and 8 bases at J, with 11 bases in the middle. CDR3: CASTPEAGYTF. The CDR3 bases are TGTGCCAGCACCCCCGAGGCGGGCTACACCTTC.